This entry lists 10 T cell receptor beta chains sequenced from one sample in a study of CD8+ T cells in alopecia areata. Described treatment: oral pan-JAK inhibitor, 5-10 mg twice daily. The authors extracted RNA and reverse transcribed it into cDNA as the sequencing template. Profiled with immunoSEQ multiplex PCR; TCRdb holds only in-frame clones, not every one. The data contain about 220,000 clones, more than 45% of them singletons. Specimen: CD4+ T cells sorted from blood, collected at week 4, from a patient treated with tofacitinib. The receptor source for this set is a human donor with alopecia areata.

This chain links TRBV30 with TRBJ1-1; no definite D call. V was clipped by 7 bases and J by 11 bases, with 14 bases between them. The V gene's germline CDR1 is GTSNPN and CDR2 SVGIG (reference sequence). The CDR3 extends over 10 amino acids. Here the CDR3 DNA reads TGTGCCTTGACCCCCCCTGGGGCTTTCTTT. It is translated as CALTPPGAFF.

The CDR3 DNA follows: TGCAGCGCGGCTGACGGAAACACTGAAGCTTTCTTT. It is translated as CSAADGNTEAFF. The rearrangement joins TRBV29-1 to TRBJ1-1, with D hard to call. The CDR3 loop spans 12 amino acids. V lost 7 bases and J lost 2, with 11 bases in between. Germline V CDR1 and CDR2: SQVTM, ANQGSEA.

This chain joins TRBV5-1 and TRBJ2-2; TRBD1 aligns across 9 bases. This CDR3 has 16 amino acids. Germline lookup yields CDR1 SGHRS and CDR2 YFSETQ. V shed 4 bases, J shed 5 bases, and the junction held 9 bases outside the gene matches. The CDR3 sequence: CASSPGQGMVTGELFF. DNA of the CDR3: TGCGCCAGCAGCCCCGGACAGGGGATGGTTACCGGGGAGCTGTTTTTT.

The chain combines TRBV27 with TRBJ1-1; 11 bases match TRBD1. Germline loops: CDR1 MNHEY, CDR2 SMNVEV (reference sequence). There are 15 residues in the CDR3. The ends lost 5 bases at V and 2 bases at J; junction bases unmatched: 4. The DNA of the CDR3 is TGTGCCAGCAGTCCCGGGACAGGGGGAAACACTGAAGCTTTCTTT. Its translation: CASSPGTGGNTEAFF.

The V call is TRBV29-1, the J call TRBJ2-1; tentative D call: TRBD2 (5 bases). Trimming removed 4 bases from V and 6 bases from J, with 10 bases in between. The CDR3 is made up of 12 amino acids. Germline-derived CDR1 and CDR2 are SQVTM and ANQGSEA. CDR3 DNA: TGCAGCGTTGTTAGGGAGATCAATGAGCAGTTCTTC. Residues: CSVVREINEQFF.

A word on this clone: Other DNA sequences in the same sample also yield this CDR3. V usage is TRBV29-1 and J usage is TRBJ1-1; D is unclear. Between the trimmed V and J ends, which lost 4 bases and 5 bases, there was a span of 5 bases. The CDR3 has 10 residues. In germline, CDR1 is SQVTM, CDR2 ANQGSEA. In DNA form, the CDR3 reads TGCAGCGTTGTGTGGACTGAAGCTTTCTTT. Protein: CSVVWTEAFF.

This sequence joins TRBV7-3 and TRBJ1-1; possibly TRBD1 for D (6 bases). The CDR3 is 14 amino acids. The V end was cut by 6 bases, the J end by 0 bases, with 11 bases between. Looked up from germline, CDR1 is SGHTA and CDR2 is FQGTGA. This CDR3 is CASRGTGMNTEAFF. Here the CDR3 DNA reads TGTGCCAGCAGGGGAACAGGGATGAACACTGAAGCTTTCTTT. Filled out from reference TRBV7-3 and TRBJ1-1, the complete variable domain reads GAGVSQTPSNKVTEKGKYVELRCDPISGHTALYWYRQSLGQGPEFLIYFQGTGAADDSGLPNDRFFAVRPEGSVSTLKIQRTERGDSAVYLCASRGTGMNTEAFFGQGTRLTVV.

The chain uses TRBV2 and TRBJ1-2; weak D call: TRBD1 (6 bases). Germline V gene lookup returns CDR1 SNHLY and CDR2 FYNNEI. This CDR3 region has 15 residues. V lost 2 bases to trimming and J lost 5 bases, with 15 bases between them. The CDR3 loop is CASSEQGQGGYGYTF. In DNA, the CDR3 is TGTGCCAGCAGTGAACAGGGACAAGGAGGATATGGCTACACCTTC.

This clone was counted a few times. This chain joins TRBV11-2 and TRBJ2-7; D unclear. Germline V gene lookup returns CDR1 SGHAT and CDR2 FQNNGV. Trimming left V 2 bases short and J 3 bases short, with 11 bases between. The CDR3 is 14 residues long. The CDR3 DNA is TGTGCCAGCAGCTTATCTGTACCTTTCTACGAGCAGTACTTC. Translation gives CASSLSVPFYEQYF.

The V gene is TRBV5-6, the J gene TRBJ1-2; 9 bases are shared with TRBD1. Germline V gene sequence: CDR1 SGHDT, CDR2 YYEEEE. CDR3 size: 15 residues. J gave up 8 bases and V 3 bases, and 11 bases lay outside the gene matches. The CDR3 here is CASSWGPGQGKGYTF. The CDR3 region has the DNA TGTGCCAGCAGCTGGGGACCGGGACAGGGTAAAGGCTACACCTTC.